This TCR beta chain was sequenced in a study of cytomegalovirus exposure and HLA in healthy donors. The ends were cut back, 6 bases at V and 7 bases at J, with 12 bases in the middle. Germline V CDR1 and CDR2: MDHEN, SYDVKM. The CDR3 runs 12 residues. This clone showed up just once. The PCR made use of 60 Vbeta and 13 Jbeta primers. Clones were sequenced by immunoSEQ multiplex PCR, and TCRdb holds only the in-frame ones, with some missing. The sample carries about 130,000 clones, 75% to 85% recorded once. The receptor's source is a man aged 25-45 years in good health and CMV-seronegative. The V gene is TRBV28, the J gene TRBJ1-1, with D perhaps TRBD1 (6 bases). Sequencing was carried out using PBMCs. The CDR3 spells CASRRQDREAFF. The CDR3 DNA follows: TGTGCCAGCAGGCGACAGGACCGTGAAGCTTTCTTT.